This T cell receptor beta chain appears in the sequencing data of a study of shared clonotypes between healthy human individuals. Study-level findings and limits: Unshared clonotypes carried lower generation probabilities than those common to all four donors. What naive subsets generally showed was a larger estimated richness than memory subsets showed.

Recent vaccinations or acute infections were absent in the healthy HIV-negative adult donors. Germline CDR1 is SGHTA and CDR2 is FQGTGA. The length of the CDR3 is 14 residues. V shed 4 bases and J 9 bases; nucleotides not matched to a gene: 5. Details on this clone: Its antigen is still unknown.

Produced via immunoSEQ multiplex PCR; TCRdb's table is partial and in-frame only. Of around 330,000 clones listed, approximately 79% are singletons. Material for sequencing was memory CD4+ T cells sorted from blood. Subset reported: CD45RA-negative fraction. V gene TRBV7-3 combines with J gene TRBJ2-7; 14 bases match TRBD2. The origin of this receptor is a man younger than 40 in good health. This CDR3 is CASSSGLAGAGQYF. The CDR3 DNA sequence: TGTGCCAGCAGCTCGGGACTAGCGGGAGCTGGGCAGTACTTC. Looking up the rest from reference TRBV7-3 and TRBJ2-7 gives the full variable domain: GAGVSQTPSNKVTEKGKYVELRCDPISGHTALYWYRQSLGQGPEFLIYFQGTGAADDSGLPNDRFFAVRPEGSVSTLKIQRTERGDSAVYLCASSSGLAGAGQYFGPGTRLTVT.